What follows are 27 T cell receptor beta chains derived from one specimen sequenced in a study of OX40 agonist ivuxolimab in advanced cancers. Clones were read by immunoSEQ multiplex PCR, and TCRdb kept only the in-frame ones, dropping some. This sample yields approximately 10,000 clones, of which about three quarters are seen a single time; roughly 29% belongs to the top ten. The sample here was CD4+ or CD8+ T cells sorted from blood, taken in a trial of the OX40 agonist ivuxolimab. The receptor set was obtained from an adult with an advanced solid tumor such as melanoma, head and neck, liver or kidney cancer.

The chain carries TRBV19 and TRBJ2-5, with D hard to call. The V and J ends lost 3 bases and 1 base respectively, with 21 bases between them. This CDR3 has 18 residues. The germline V gene has CDR1 LNHDA and CDR2 SQIVND (reference sequence). CDR3: CASSISRSLLTLQETQYF. DNA for the CDR3: TGTGCCAGTAGTATTTCTAGGTCACTTCTTACCCTCCAAGAGACCCAGTACTTC. The full variable domain, with the rest looked up from reference TRBV19 and TRBJ2-5, is DGGITQSPKYLFRKEGQNVTLSCEQNLNHDAMYWYRQDPGQGLRLIYYSQIVNDFQKGDIAEGYSVSREKKESFPLTVTSAQKNPTAFYLCASSISRSLLTLQETQYFGPGTRLLVL.

In regard to this clone: Other nucleotide sequences in the sample specify the same CDR3. The chain couples TRBV7-9 to TRBJ2-2, with D tentatively TRBD2 (6 bases). V was shortened by 3 bases and J by 1 base, with 9 bases between the two germline ends. Germline V CDR1 and CDR2: SEHNR, FQNEAQ (reference sequence). The CDR3 totals 15 residues. The CDR3 DNA sequence: TGTGCCAGCAGCTTCGCTAGCGTGAACACCGGGGAGCTGTTTTTT. It translates to CASSFASVNTGELFF.

V is TRBV11-3 and J is TRBJ1-4; D gene ambiguous. The CDR3 has 15 residues. V lost 5 bases and J lost 0, with 10 bases in between. The germline CDR1 and CDR2 sequences are SGHNT and YENEEA. The CDR3 spells CASSPYSSTNEKLFF. The CDR3 coding sequence is TGTGCCAGCAGCCCTTATTCGTCAACTAATGAAAAACTGTTTTTT.

The chain is built from TRBV9 and TRBJ2-3; weak D call: TRBD2 (5 bases). The germline V gene has CDR1 SGDLS and CDR2 YYNGEE. Trimming stripped 3 bases from V and 2 bases from J, with 13 bases between. CDR3 length: 15 amino acids. This CDR3 is CASSASGDTTDTQYF. The CDR3 bases are TGTGCCAGCAGCGCCAGCGGCGACACCACAGATACGCAGTATTTT.

This clone has only a few counts. The chain carries TRBV4-1 and TRBJ2-1, with TRBD1 as a possible D gene (5 bases). The germline V gene has CDR1 MGHRA and CDR2 YSYEKL. Trimming took off 0 bases at V and 7 bases at J, with 13 bases between the two ends. The CDR3 loop spans 15 amino acids. The CDR3 sequence: CASSQEVETANEQFF. The CDR3 nucleotides read TGCGCCAGCAGCCAAGAAGTAGAGACAGCTAATGAGCAGTTCTTC.

The rearrangement links TRBV11-2 to TRBJ2-3, with D perhaps matching TRBD2 (6 bases). The CDR3 contains 15 residues. The germline V and J ends were trimmed by 2 bases and 0 bases, with 9 bases remaining between them. Germline V gene data show CDR1 as SGHAT and CDR2 as FQNNGV. CDR3 DNA: TGTGCCAGCAGCTTATGGCGGGAAAGCACAGATACGCAGTATTTT. It codes for CASSLWRESTDTQYF.

The chain has TRBV30 and TRBJ1-5; D unresolved. This CDR3 comprises 13 residues. V lost 0 bases to trimming and J lost 3 bases, with 6 bases between them. Per the germline V gene, CDR1 is GTSNPN and CDR2 is SVGIG (reference sequence). CDR3 protein: CAWSVSDNQPQHF. Here the CDR3 DNA reads TGTGCCTGGAGTGTGTCGGACAATCAGCCCCAGCATTTT.

V is TRBV4-1 and J is TRBJ1-1, with unresolved D. CDR3 size: 14 residues. The germline V gene has CDR1 MGHRA and CDR2 YSYEKL. V dropped 1 base and J dropped 1 base, with 7 bases sitting between them. CDR3 sequence: CASSQAIGNTEAFF. The CDR3, as DNA: TGCGCCAGCAGCCAAGCAATAGGGAACACTGAAGCTTTCTTT.

The chain employs TRBV6-5 and TRBJ2-5, with D maybe TRBD1 (7 bases). Germline-derived CDR1 and CDR2 are MNHEY and SVGAGI. Trimming stripped 5 bases from V and 2 bases from J, with 15 bases between. The CDR3 loop spans 15 amino acids. CDR3 region: CASSMNRGGQETQYF. In nucleotides, the CDR3 is TGTGCCAGCAGTATGAACAGGGGAGGACAAGAGACCCAGTACTTC.

The rearrangement links TRBV11-2 to TRBJ2-5; D is undetermined. V lost 4 bases and J 2 bases, leaving 14 bases between the germline ends. Germline V gene sequence: CDR1 SGHAT, CDR2 FQNNGV. CDR3 length: 15 amino acids. The CDR3 reads CASSSGGTGQETQYF. In DNA, the CDR3 is TGTGCCAGCAGCTCCGGTGGTACCGGGCAAGAGACCCAGTACTTC.

This clone was counted between two and nine times. The chain combines TRBV6-6 with TRBJ2-3; 8 bases fit TRBD2. Germline lookup yields CDR1 MNHNY and CDR2 SVGAGI (reference sequence). The CDR3 sequence is 15 residues long. After removal of 5 bases from V and 0 bases from J, the junction contained 4 bases not matched to a gene. The CDR3 reads CASSPGRVSTDTQYF. The CDR3 DNA follows: TGTGCCAGCAGTCCCGGGAGGGTTAGCACAGATACGCAGTATTTT.

The genes are TRBV9 and TRBJ1-2, with D possibly being TRBD1 (5 bases). Trimming shortened V by 4 bases and J by 3 bases, and 10 bases separated the two germline ends. Germline V gene lookup returns CDR1 SGDLS and CDR2 YYNGEE. The CDR3 loop spans 13 amino acids. The CDR3 loop is CASSPQGDYGYTF. The DNA of the CDR3 is TGTGCCAGCAGCCCCCAGGGTGACTATGGCTACACCTTC.

The gene calls are TRBV4-1 and TRBJ2-5; D remains unclear. Per the germline V gene, CDR1 is MGHRA and CDR2 is YSYEKL. This CDR3 region has 12 residues. Trimming took 0 bases from V and 5 from J, leaving 4 bases between them. The CDR3 here is CASSQEGETQYF. The CDR3 nucleotides read TGCGCCAGCAGCCAAGAAGGGGAGACCCAGTACTTC.

This clone is large in the sample. The chain joins TRBV18 to TRBJ2-2; D possibly corresponds to TRBD1 (5 bases). Germline V gene data show CDR1 as KGHSH and CDR2 as LQKENI. This CDR3 contains 12 residues. V lost 4 bases to trimming and J lost 7 bases, with 7 bases between them. CDR3 loop: CASSQGRGELFF. CDR3 sequence (DNA): TGTGCCAGCTCACAGGGGCGCGGGGAGCTGTTTTTT.

V usage is TRBV9 and J usage is TRBJ2-7, with 7 nucleotides matching TRBD1. The trim removed 2 bases at V and 3 bases at J, leaving 8 bases unmatched. This CDR3 spans 15 amino acids. Germline V gene sequence: CDR1 SGDLS, CDR2 YYNGEE. CDR3 coding DNA: TGTGCCAGCAGCGTGGGGGACAGTACCCTCTACGAGCAGTACTTC. Encoded protein: CASSVGDSTLYEQYF. Based on the CDR3 plus reference TRBV9 and TRBJ2-7, the full variable domain is DSGVTQTPKHLITATGQRVTLRCSPRSGDLSVYWYQQSLDQGLQFLIQYYNGEERAKGNILERFSAQQFPDLHSELNLSSLELGDSALYFCASSVGDSTLYEQYFGPGTRLTVT.

This clone was picked up a small number of times. The V and J genes are TRBV25-1 and TRBJ1-2, with a weak D call TRBD1 (6 bases). This CDR3 has 12 amino acids. V lost 6 bases and J lost 4, with 9 bases in between. From germline, CDR1 is MGHDK and CDR2 SYGVNS. The chain's CDR3 is CASRRGLYGYTF. In DNA, the CDR3 is TGTGCCAGCAGACGGGGGCTCTATGGCTACACCTTC.

This clone was seen more than once but under ten times. The rearrangement joins TRBV4-3 to TRBJ2-1; 10 bases line up with TRBD2. CDR3 length equals 12 residues. V lost 3 bases and J lost 10; bases outside the gene matches: 0. CDR1 and CDR2 (germline): LGHNA, YSLEER. In DNA, the CDR3 is TGCGCCAGCAGCCAGGGACTAGCGGAGCAGTTCTTC. Amino acids: CASSQGLAEQFF.

This clone was recorded a few times. The gene calls are TRBV14 and TRBJ1-1; possibly TRBD1 for D (6 bases). The length of the CDR3 is 15 residues. Germline V gives CDR1 SGHDN, CDR2 FVKESK. V was clipped by 1 base and J by 5 bases, with 14 bases between them. The CDR3 region is CASSQVPGASTEAFF. The CDR3 DNA is TGTGCCAGCAGCCAAGTTCCGGGGGCGAGTACTGAAGCTTTCTTT.

This chain uses TRBV27 with TRBJ2-7; no clear D. This CDR3 has 13 amino acids. V was trimmed by 2 bases and J by 2 bases, leaving 7 bases between them. Germline CDR1 is MNHEY and CDR2 is SMNVEV (reference sequence). This CDR3 is CASSLSRTYEQYF. Here the CDR3 DNA reads TGTGCCAGCAGTTTAAGCCGTACCTACGAGCAGTACTTC.

This chain links TRBV9 with TRBJ2-1, with 12 bases aligning to TRBD2. CDR1 is SGDLS and CDR2 is YYNGEE in the germline V gene. This CDR3 is built from 18 residues. The V gene end was trimmed by 4 bases and the J gene end by 8 bases; junction bases not matched to a gene: 16. In DNA form, the CDR3 reads TGTGCCAGCAGCCCCCTAGAGTCCCTAGCGGGAGGGGTCGATGAGCAGTTCTTC. It is translated as CASSPLESLAGGVDEQFF.

This chain connects TRBV7-9 to TRBJ2-3; 7 bases agree with TRBD2. This CDR3 spans 15 amino acids. With 5 bases clipped from V and 0 bases from J, the junction kept 5 bases outside the gene matches. CDR1 is SEHNR and CDR2 is FQNEAQ in the germline V gene (reference sequence). CDR3 DNA: TGTGCCAGCAGCCCTAGCGGATCTAGCACAGATACGCAGTATTTT. Its translation: CASSPSGSSTDTQYF.

The genes are TRBV29-1 and TRBJ1-2, with D possibly TRBD1 on 5 matching bases. There are 15 residues in the CDR3. Germline loops: CDR1 SQVTM, CDR2 ANQGSEA. The germline V and J ends were trimmed by 3 bases and 3 bases, with 17 bases remaining between them. CDR3 DNA: TGCAGCGTTGATACCGCGGACAATACCGACTATGGCTACACCTTC. Its protein is CSVDTADNTDYGYTF.

The rearrangement uses TRBV28 and TRBJ2-3; 12 bases are shared with TRBD2. Germline V lookup: CDR1 MDHEN, CDR2 SYDVKM. CDR3 length: 17 residues. Trimming cost V 2 bases and J 2 bases; bases outside gene matches: 5. DNA of the CDR3: TGTGCCAGCAGTTTAGGTGGACTAGCGGGATCCACAGATACGCAGTATTTT. Protein sequence: CASSLGGLAGSTDTQYF.

The J gene is TRBJ1-1, the V gene TRBV10-3; D call uncertain. The CDR3 has 12 amino acids. Germline V gives CDR1 ENHRY, CDR2 SYGVKD. Between the trimmed V and J ends, which lost 3 bases and 12 bases, there was a span of 14 bases. CDR3 DNA sequence: TGTGCCATCAGTGATGACCCTAGAGGGTCTTTCTTT. It is translated as CAISDDPRGSFF.

The V gene is TRBV7-9, the J gene TRBJ2-7; TRBD1 aligns across 8 bases. From germline, CDR1 is SEHNR and CDR2 FQNEAQ (reference sequence). The CDR3 runs to 13 residues. With V trimmed by 7 bases and J by 5 bases, 7 bases remained unmatched. In DNA form, the CDR3 reads TGTGCCAGCAAACAGGGGGGCGGCGACGAGCAGTACTTC. Protein sequence: CASKQGGGDEQYF.

This chain uses TRBV28 with TRBJ2-5, with 14 positions matching TRBD2. Trimming took 8 bases from V and 2 from J; bases not matched to a gene: 4. Germline lookup yields CDR1 MDHEN and CDR2 SYDVKM. The CDR3 has 15 residues. This CDR3 reads CASGLAGGLQETQYF. The CDR3 nucleotides read TGTGCCAGCGGACTAGCGGGAGGCCTACAAGAGACCCAGTACTTC. The whole variable domain, remainder taken from reference TRBV28 and TRBJ2-5, is DVKVTQSSRYLVKRTGEKVFLECVQDMDHENMFWYRQDPGLGLRLIYFSYDVKMKEKGDIPEGYSVSREKKERFSLILESASTNQTSMYLCASGLAGGLQETQYFGPGTRLLVL.

The CDR3 coding sequence is TGTGCCAGCACCTCTGGGGCCAACGTCCTGACTTTC. Protein product: CASTSGANVLTF. The chain is built from TRBV11-2 and TRBJ2-6; no definite D call. The CDR3 has 12 residues. Trimming pared 7 bases from V and 0 bases from J, leaving 1 base between. Per the germline V gene, CDR1 is SGHAT and CDR2 is FQNNGV.